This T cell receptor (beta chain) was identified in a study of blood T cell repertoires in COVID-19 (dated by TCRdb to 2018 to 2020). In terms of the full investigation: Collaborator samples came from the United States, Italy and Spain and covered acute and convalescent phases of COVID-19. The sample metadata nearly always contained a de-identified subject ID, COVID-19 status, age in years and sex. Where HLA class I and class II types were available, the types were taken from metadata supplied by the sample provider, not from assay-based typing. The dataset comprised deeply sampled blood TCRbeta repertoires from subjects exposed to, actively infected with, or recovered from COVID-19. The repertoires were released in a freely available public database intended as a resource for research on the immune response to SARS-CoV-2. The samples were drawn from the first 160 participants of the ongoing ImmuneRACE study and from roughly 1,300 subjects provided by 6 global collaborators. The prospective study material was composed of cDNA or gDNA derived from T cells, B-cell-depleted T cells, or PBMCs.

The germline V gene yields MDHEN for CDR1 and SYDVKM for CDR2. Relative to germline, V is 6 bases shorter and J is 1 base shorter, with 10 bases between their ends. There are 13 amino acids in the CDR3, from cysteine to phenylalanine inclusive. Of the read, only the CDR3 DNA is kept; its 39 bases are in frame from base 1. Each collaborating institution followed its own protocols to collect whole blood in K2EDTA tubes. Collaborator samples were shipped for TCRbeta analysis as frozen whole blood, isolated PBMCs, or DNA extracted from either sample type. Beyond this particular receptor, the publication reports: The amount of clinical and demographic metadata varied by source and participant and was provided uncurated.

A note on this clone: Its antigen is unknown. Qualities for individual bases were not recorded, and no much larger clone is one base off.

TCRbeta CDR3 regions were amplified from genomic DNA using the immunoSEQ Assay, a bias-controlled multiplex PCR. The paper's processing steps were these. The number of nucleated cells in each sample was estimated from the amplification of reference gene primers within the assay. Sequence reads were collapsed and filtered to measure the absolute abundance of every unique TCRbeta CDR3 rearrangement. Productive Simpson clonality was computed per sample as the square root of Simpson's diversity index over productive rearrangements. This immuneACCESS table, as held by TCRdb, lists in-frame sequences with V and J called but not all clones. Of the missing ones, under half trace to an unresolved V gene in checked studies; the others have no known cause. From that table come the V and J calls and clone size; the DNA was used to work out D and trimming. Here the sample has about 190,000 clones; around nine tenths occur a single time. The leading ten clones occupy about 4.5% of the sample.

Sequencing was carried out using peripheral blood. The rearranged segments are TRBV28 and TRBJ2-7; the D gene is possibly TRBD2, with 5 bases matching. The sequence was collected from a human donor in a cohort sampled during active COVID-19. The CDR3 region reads CASRSGSSYEQYF. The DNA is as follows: TGTGCCAGCAGATCGGGGTCGTCCTACGAGCAGTACTTC.